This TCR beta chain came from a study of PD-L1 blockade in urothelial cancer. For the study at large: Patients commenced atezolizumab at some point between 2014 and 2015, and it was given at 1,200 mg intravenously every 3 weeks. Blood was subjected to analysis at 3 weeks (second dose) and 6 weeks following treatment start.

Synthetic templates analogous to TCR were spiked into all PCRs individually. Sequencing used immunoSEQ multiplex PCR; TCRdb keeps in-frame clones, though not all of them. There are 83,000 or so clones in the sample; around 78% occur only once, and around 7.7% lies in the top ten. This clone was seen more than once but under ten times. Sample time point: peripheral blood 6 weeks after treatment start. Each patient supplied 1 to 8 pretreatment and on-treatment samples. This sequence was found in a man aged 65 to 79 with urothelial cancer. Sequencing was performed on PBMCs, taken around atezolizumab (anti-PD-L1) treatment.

The CDR3, as DNA: TGCGCCAGCAGCTTGGCTACCGGGACAGGGGTTTTGGTTACCGGGGAGCTGTTTTTT. This encodes CASSLATGTGVLVTGELFF. This chain connects TRBV5-1 to TRBJ2-2; 10 positions agree with TRBD1. CDR3 length: 19 amino acids. CDR1 is SGHRS and CDR2 is YFSETQ in the germline V gene. With 0 bases clipped from V and 5 bases from J, the junction kept 13 bases outside the gene matches.